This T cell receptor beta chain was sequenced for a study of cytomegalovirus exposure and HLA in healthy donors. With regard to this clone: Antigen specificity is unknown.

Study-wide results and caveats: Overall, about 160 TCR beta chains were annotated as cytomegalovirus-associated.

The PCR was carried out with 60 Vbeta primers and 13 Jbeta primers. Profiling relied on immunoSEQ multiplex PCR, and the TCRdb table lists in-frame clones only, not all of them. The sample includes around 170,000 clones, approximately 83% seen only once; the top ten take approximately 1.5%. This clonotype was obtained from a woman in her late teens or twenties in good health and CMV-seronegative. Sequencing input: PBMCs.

CDR3 sequence reads: CASSQERPLSGRGYGYTF. In DNA form, the CDR3 reads TGTGCCAGCAGCCAAGAGCGGCCCCTTTCTGGCAGGGGCTATGGCTACACCTTC. The chain is built from TRBV4-2 and TRBJ1-2, with D possibly TRBD1 on 6 matching bases. The ends were cut back, 0 bases at V and 4 bases at J, with 21 bases in the middle. There are 18 residues in the CDR3. Germline V gene data show CDR1 as LGHNA and CDR2 as YNFKEQ.